This T cell receptor beta chain is from a study of PD-1 blockade in mismatch repair-deficient tumors. General observations from the study: Tumor-resident clones, often absent from pretreatment blood, expanded after pembrolizumab and then contracted.

This clone was counted only a few times. The antigen remains undetermined. Method: immunoSEQ multiplex PCR; TCRdb's copy keeps in-frame clones and lacks some. The table includes some 120,000 clones, more than 60% detected once. TCRs were sequenced from a few patients responding to pembrolizumab. This TCR was sampled from an adult with mismatch repair-deficient cancer. Here the sequenced sample was peripheral blood, taken around 60 weeks after starting pembrolizumab.

The CDR3 coding sequence is TGCGCCAGCAGCCATATAGACAGAAGAAGTGAAGCTTTCTTT. It specifies CASSHIDRRSEAFF. The chain combines TRBV4-1 with TRBJ1-1; D may be TRBD1 (5 bases). CDR1 MGHRA and CDR2 YSYEKL come from the germline V gene. CDR3 length: 14 residues. V lost 3 bases and J 7 bases, leaving 15 bases between the germline ends.